Included here is one T cell receptor (beta chain) sequence, with context. The antigen is undetermined. This record comes from a study of T cells in localized non-small cell lung cancer. General study results and limits: Researchers found a median around 61 of the top 100 tumor clones in adjacent lung. Elevated blood T cell density was associated with longer overall survival. Because only a single region of the tumor was sequenced, heterogeneity remains possible. Uninvolved adjacent lung showed the highest T cell clonality, exceeding tumor.

Profiled with immunoSEQ multiplex PCR; TCRdb holds only in-frame clones, not every one. This repertoire shows about 33,000 clones, around 90% found once; its top ten account for less than 6%. Germline V gene sequence: CDR1 MNHNY, CDR2 SVGAGI (reference sequence). V was clipped by 0 bases and J by 9 bases, with 2 bases between them. The CDR3 consists of 11 residues. This chain uses TRBV6-6 with TRBJ2-2; D is unclear. Sequencing used PBMCs, obtained before any cancer treatment. This clonotype originated in a man aged 35 to 69 with stage II lung adenocarcinoma. The CDR3 is CASSYSRELFF. The CDR3 DNA reads TGTGCCAGCAGTTACTCTCGGGAGCTGTTTTTT.